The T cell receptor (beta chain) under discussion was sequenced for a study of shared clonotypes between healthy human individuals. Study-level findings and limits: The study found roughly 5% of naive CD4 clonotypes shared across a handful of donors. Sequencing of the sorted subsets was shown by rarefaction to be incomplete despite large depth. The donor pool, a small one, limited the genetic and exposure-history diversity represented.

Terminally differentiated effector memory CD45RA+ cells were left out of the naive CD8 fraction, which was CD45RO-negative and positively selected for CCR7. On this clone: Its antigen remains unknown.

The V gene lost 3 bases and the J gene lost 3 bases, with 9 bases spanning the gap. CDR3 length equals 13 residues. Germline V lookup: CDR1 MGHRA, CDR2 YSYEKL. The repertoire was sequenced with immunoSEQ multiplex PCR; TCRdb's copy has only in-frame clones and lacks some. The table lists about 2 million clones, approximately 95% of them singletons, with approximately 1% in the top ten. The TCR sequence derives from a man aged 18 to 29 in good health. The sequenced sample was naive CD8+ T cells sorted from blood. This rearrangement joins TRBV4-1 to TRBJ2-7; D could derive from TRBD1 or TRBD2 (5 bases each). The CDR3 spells CASSHRENYEQYF. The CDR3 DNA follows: TGCGCCAGCAGCCACAGGGAGAACTACGAGCAGTACTTC.